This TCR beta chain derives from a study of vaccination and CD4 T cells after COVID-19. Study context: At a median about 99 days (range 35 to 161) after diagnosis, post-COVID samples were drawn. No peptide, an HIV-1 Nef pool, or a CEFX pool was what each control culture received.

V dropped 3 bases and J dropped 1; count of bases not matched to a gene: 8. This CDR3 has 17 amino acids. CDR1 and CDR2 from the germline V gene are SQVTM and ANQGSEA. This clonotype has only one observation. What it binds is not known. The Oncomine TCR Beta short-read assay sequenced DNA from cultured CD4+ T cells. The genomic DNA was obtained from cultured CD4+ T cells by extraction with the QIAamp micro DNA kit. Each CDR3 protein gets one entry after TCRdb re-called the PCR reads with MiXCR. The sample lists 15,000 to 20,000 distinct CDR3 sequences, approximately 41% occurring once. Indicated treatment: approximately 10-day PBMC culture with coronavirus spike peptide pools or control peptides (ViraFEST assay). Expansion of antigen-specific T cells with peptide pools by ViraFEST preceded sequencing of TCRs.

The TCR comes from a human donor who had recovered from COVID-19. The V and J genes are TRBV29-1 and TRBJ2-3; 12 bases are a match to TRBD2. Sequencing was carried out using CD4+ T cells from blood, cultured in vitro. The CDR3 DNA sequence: TGCAGCGTTGAGCTAGCGGGAGGGACCCGTGGCACAGATACGCAGTATTTT. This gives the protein CSVELAGGTRGTDTQYF.